This T cell receptor (beta chain) was sequenced for a study of cytomegalovirus exposure and HLA in healthy donors. Study results and limitations: Earlier results showed most TCR beta V segments being productive about 90% or about 30% of the time. The authors enumerated 150 to 200 TCR beta chains as linked to cytomegalovirus. Association with HLA alleles at 0.05 false discovery rate was found for around 17,000 TCR beta sequences in a later analysis.

Germline V lookup: CDR1 MGHRA, CDR2 YSYEKL. V lost 0 bases, J lost 6 bases, and 10 bases lay in between. The CDR3 loop spans 14 amino acids. In the PCR, 60 Vbeta and 13 Jbeta primers were used. Some clones are missing from TCRdb's copy, which holds only in-frame ones; the method was immunoSEQ multiplex PCR. In the table there are 100,000 or so clones, more than 60% of which are singletons. This clone was detected a few times. The antigen is not known. The sample taken for sequencing was PBMCs. V and J are TRBV4-1 and TRBJ2-3; the D gene is possibly TRBD2 (6 bases). This receptor was identified in a woman under 30 in good health and CMV-seropositive. CDR3 protein: CASSQDIGGDTQYF. The CDR3 region has the DNA TGCGCCAGCAGCCAAGATATTGGGGGGGATACGCAGTATTTT.